One sample yielded the 12 T cell receptor beta chains listed below, sequenced in a study of glioma-infiltrating T cells after dendritic cell vaccination. Repertoires were generated with immunoSEQ multiplex PCR, while TCRdb's copy carries only in-frame clones and drops some. The data show some 70,000 clones, with approximately 78% seen just once and 7% to 10% held by the top ten. The sample in question was blood, obtained before dendritic cell vaccination. These receptors were taken from a human donor with glioblastoma.

This clone was detected only once. The chain recombines TRBV6-4 with TRBJ2-3; perhaps TRBD2 as D (7 bases). Germline V CDR1 and CDR2: MRHNA, SNTAGT. With 10 bases removed from V and 5 bases from J, the gap between germline ends came to 13 bases. The CDR3 is 12 residues long. The CDR3 DNA reads as TGTGCCACCCGAGGGGGGGGAGATACGCAGTATTTT. It specifies CATRGGGDTQYF.

The V call is TRBV28, the J call TRBJ1-2, with D possibly being TRBD1 (6 bases). The CDR3 loop spans 12 amino acids. V lost 8 bases and J 9 bases, leaving 16 bases between the germline ends. Germline CDR1 and CDR2: MDHEN and SYDVKM. The CDR3 sequence: CASRRQEKSYTF. The CDR3, as DNA: TGTGCCAGCCGCAGACAGGAAAAAAGCTACACCTTC.

The V and J genes are TRBV18 and TRBJ1-1; D is perhaps TRBD1 (6 bases). Germline V lookup: CDR1 KGHSH, CDR2 LQKENI. The CDR3 runs to 13 residues. Trimming took 2 bases from V and 5 from J, leaving 9 bases between them. This chain's CDR3 is CASSPEGGTEAFF. The DNA of the CDR3 is TGTGCCAGCTCACCAGAGGGGGGGACTGAAGCTTTCTTT.

The chain joins TRBV19 to TRBJ1-6; D is unclear. Germline CDR1 reads LNHDA; CDR2 reads SQIVND (reference sequence). The CDR3 spans 12 residues. V was pared by 5 bases and J by 10 bases, with 9 bases between. The CDR3 protein is CASSSGNSPLHF. The CDR3 nucleotides are TGTGCCAGTAGTTCGGGGAACTCACCCCTCCACTTT.

The J gene is TRBJ2-7, the V gene TRBV18; 8 bases line up with TRBD1. V lost 1 base, J lost 0 bases, and 2 bases stayed unmatched. Germline V CDR1 and CDR2: KGHSH, LQKENI. CDR3 length: 15 residues. Here the CDR3 reads CASSPRQGSSYEQYF. Written as DNA, the CDR3 is TGTGCCAGCTCACCACGACAGGGGTCCTCCTACGAGCAGTACTTC.

This clone has just one count. DNA for the CDR3: TGTGCCAGCTCACCCCAAAGGGGGCAGGCAGATACGCAGTATTTT. Protein sequence: CASSPQRGQADTQYF. The chain links TRBV18 to TRBJ2-3; 7 positions match TRBD1. The V segment lost 3 bases and the J segment 4 bases; nucleotides outside the gene matches: 7. This CDR3 is built from 15 residues. Looked up from germline, CDR1 is KGHSH and CDR2 is LQKENI.

J is TRBJ2-1 and V is TRBV28, with 7 bases identical to TRBD2. This CDR3 comprises 14 residues. Germline loops: CDR1 MDHEN, CDR2 SYDVKM. V dropped 8 bases and J dropped 1; count of bases not matched to a gene: 5. CDR3 residues: CASGRDYSYNEQFF. CDR3 in DNA: TGTGCCAGCGGCCGGGACTATTCCTACAATGAGCAGTTCTTC. Together with reference TRBV28 and TRBJ2-1, the CDR3 gives the full variable domain: DVKVTQSSRYLVKRTGEKVFLECVQDMDHENMFWYRQDPGLGLRLIYFSYDVKMKEKGDIPEGYSVSREKKERFSLILESASTNQTSMYLCASGRDYSYNEQFFGPGTRLTVL.

This clone showed up just a few times. The J gene is TRBJ1-1, the V gene TRBV5-1, with no clear D. The germline V and J ends were trimmed by 0 bases and 5 bases, with 11 bases remaining between them. This CDR3 contains 14 residues. Germline CDR1 reads SGHRS; CDR2 reads YFSETQ. CDR3 DNA sequence: TGCGCCAGCAGCTTGGTTCTGGCGGGGACTGAAGCTTTCTTT. Its protein is CASSLVLAGTEAFF.

The chain employs TRBV4-1 and TRBJ2-5; the match to TRBD1 covers 9 bases. J lost 7 bases, V lost 6 bases, and 6 bases had no gene match. Germline CDR1 reads MGHRA; CDR2 reads YSYEKL. CDR3 size: 13 residues. The CDR3 nucleotides read TGCGCCAGCAGAGGGACAGGGTCCGGGACCCAGTACTTC. Its protein is CASRGTGSGTQYF.

The rearrangement links TRBV5-1 to TRBJ1-1; no definite D call. The germline V gene has CDR1 SGHRS and CDR2 YFSETQ. V dropped 4 bases and J dropped 1 base, with 11 bases sitting between them. The CDR3 spans 14 residues. The CDR3 reads CASSTRTANTEAFF. CDR3 coding DNA: TGCGCCAGCAGCACCCGGACTGCGAACACTGAAGCTTTCTTT.

This clone is a singleton in its sample. The rearrangement uses TRBV6-1 and TRBJ2-2; perhaps TRBD2 as D (7 bases). This CDR3 spans 15 amino acids. Germline V gene lookup returns CDR1 MNHNS and CDR2 SASEGT. Trimming took 8 bases from V and 3 from J, leaving 16 bases between them. CDR3 bases: TGTGCCAGCGATCGGGGGGCGGGGTACACCGGGGAGCTGTTTTTT. As protein: CASDRGAGYTGELFF.

The gene calls are TRBV7-8 and TRBJ2-1; tentative D call: TRBD2 (6 bases). Germline V gene sequence: CDR1 SGHVS, CDR2 FQNEAQ. There are 15 residues in the CDR3. Trimming pared 4 bases from V and 2 bases from J, leaving 12 bases between. CDR3 protein: CASSSTTSTYNEQFF. For the CDR3, the DNA is TGTGCCAGCAGCTCCACGACTAGTACCTACAATGAGCAGTTCTTC.